The clone carrying this TCR beta chain appeared once. The antigen is not known. The PCR was carried out with 60 Vbeta primers and 13 Jbeta primers. Profiling relied on immunoSEQ multiplex PCR, and the TCRdb table lists in-frame clones only, not all of them. The sample has 90,000 to 120,000 clones, 74% seen once. This sample is part of a study of cytomegalovirus exposure and HLA in healthy donors. Points from the study as a whole: Rare sequences made up most TCRs, while some public TCRs were found in many donors. Most of the CMV-associated TCR beta chains (in a later analysis) appeared to be HLA-restricted.

Everyone who donated was a healthy bone marrow donor. Sequencing input: PBMCs. This receptor was obtained from a woman between 35 and 50 years old in good health and CMV-seropositive.

CDR3 in DNA: TGTGCCAGCAGCCCATACGGACAGGCCAGAGGGGTTCAGCCCCAGCATTTT. Its protein product is CASSPYGQARGVQPQHF. The rearrangement joins TRBV7-8 to TRBJ1-5; TRBD1 aligns across 7 bases. Germline V gives CDR1 SGHVS, CDR2 FQNEAQ. The CDR3 sequence is 17 residues long. With V trimmed by 5 bases and J by 6 bases, 16 bases remained unmatched.